This TCR beta chain was sequenced for a study of T cells in localized non-small cell lung cancer (dated by TCRdb to the early 2020s). For the wider study: The study analyzed T cell repertoires of 200 to 250 early-stage NSCLC patients, comparing tumors and uninvolved tumor-adjacent lungs. All 250 or so NSCLC patients in the cohort were treatment-naive and had localized lung tumors that were resected. A mean age of approximately 66 years was recorded for the NSCLC patients, of whom more than 120 were male and over 100 were female.

Uninvolved adjacent lung was taken at least 2 cm from the tumor margin and confirmed free of atypia by two independent pathologists. At diagnosis, tumor, uninvolved tumor-adjacent lung and peripheral blood were collected and then preserved as a mix of FFPE and fresh-frozen material. This clone was detected a few times. Its antigen remains unidentified. Base qualities are not recorded, but no much larger clone differs from it by a single base. The study at large found these results: Because the study design was exploratory, TCR variables were selected using unadjusted p-values without false-discovery rate correction. Uninvolved tumor-adjacent lung showed the highest T cell clonality, higher than tumor, which suggests more focused antigenic responses in the uninvolved tumor-adjacent lung. Higher blood T cell density associated with longer overall survival, while higher adjacent-lung clonality associated with shorter survival. Of the top 100 tumor clones, a median of approximately 60 were detected in paired uninvolved adjacent lung; under 35 were also among that lung's top 100. Multi-region tumor sequencing was not performed, so intratumor heterogeneity could not be excluded.

The immunoSEQ Assay was used to sequence TCR beta CDR3 regions from DNA. The study's processing was this. To compute T cell density, TCR beta template counts were normalized to usable DNA, which was estimated by amplifying housekeeping genes. Using the preseqR package, richness was estimated by extrapolating to 120,000 templates for tissue samples and 400,000 templates for PBMC samples. Clonality was defined as one minus Pielou's evenness. Differential abundance testing on productive amino-acid clonotypes, with a minimum total count of 5 and an alpha of 0.1, was used to identify tissue-enriched TCRs. Repertoire overlap between compartments was quantified with the Jaccard Index and Morisita Overlap Index. GLIPH clustered TCR beta CDR3s with public tetramer-defined viral CDR3s; viral motifs required at least three viral sequences plus V-gene enrichment. TCRdb re-hosts the immuneACCESS table, in-frame sequences only. Its copies lack some clones; in the studies checked, an unresolved V gene accounts for under half of them, and the cause for the rest is not known. That table is the source of V, J and clone size, and D and trimming were worked out from the DNA. Within this sample are more than 1,500 clones, with over 25% of them counted one time only. The ten largest clonotypes hold over 7.5% of the sample.

CDR1 and CDR2 (SGHVS, FNYEAQ) derive from the germline V gene. V trim: 5 bases; J trim: 6 bases; unmatched bases: 8. The CDR3 holds 14 amino acids from the cysteine to the phenylalanine. The DNA shown is the 42-base CDR3, in frame from base 1. Sample: normal lung tissue next to the tumor, taken before any cancer treatment. This TCR was recovered from a woman aged 40 to 75 with stage III lung adenocarcinoma. This chain is built from TRBV7-6 and TRBJ2-3; 7 central bases correspond to TRBD2. The encoded CDR3 is CASSQGRVADTQYF. The DNA sequence reads TGTGCCAGCAGCCAAGGGAGGGTAGCGGATACGCAGTATTTT.